This T cell receptor (beta chain) was sequenced in a study of early T cells in non-severe SARS-CoV-2 infection. About the research overall: Chains were unpaired, as sequencing was done on bulk RNA from unsorted whole blood.

Findings and limits, study-wide: In VDJdb matching, anti-spike CD8 responses were favored while private and CD4 specificities went missing.

On this clonotype itself: The antigen remains undetermined.

Unique molecular identifiers (one per individual cDNA molecule) were attached. TCRdb processed the 5' RACE reads anew with MiXCR; each CDR3 protein has one entry. The repertoire holds around 70,000 distinct CDR3 sequences, with roughly an eighth as singletons. The specimen sequenced was whole blood. The sequence derives from an adult who was a healthcare worker with PCR-confirmed SARS-CoV-2 infection or an uninfected control (not recorded which).

CDR3 protein: CASSANRGNQPQHF. CDR3 DNA: TGTGCCAGCAGCGCCAATCGGGGCAATCAGCCCCAGCATTTT. This rearrangement joins TRBV11-2 to TRBJ1-5; no firm D call. There are 14 residues in the CDR3. CDR1 and CDR2 from the germline V gene are SGHAT and FQNNGV. Trimming shortened V by 5 bases and J by 2 bases, and 10 bases separated the two germline ends.